The source of this T cell receptor (beta chain) is a study of T-cell memory formation after mild COVID-19. Across the study: TCR clusters showed largely donor specificity. Notes on the study in general: Mainly CM and EM harbored the contracting CD4+ clones; mainly EMRA harbored the CD8+ ones. A subset of responding clones appeared in pre-infection memory, suggesting cross-reactive memory joined.

Germline CDR1 reads SQVTM; CDR2 reads ANQGSEA. This CDR3 is built from 14 residues. After removal of 6 bases from V and 5 bases from J, the junction contained 6 bases not matched to a gene. Many counts were recorded for this clonotype. As yet, its antigen is unknown. 5'RACE with constant-segment primers built TCRalpha and TCRbeta cDNA libraries with UMIs. TCRdb analysed the 5' RACE reads with MiXCR anew, one entry per CDR3 protein. There are about 410,000 distinct CDR3 sequences in the sample; 15% to 20% occur only once, and roughly a fifth lies in the top ten. This clonotype originated in a man in his late teens or twenties who had mild COVID-19 (a few samples of this study predate the infection). Cell type and time point are not known. Material for sequencing was PBMCs or a T cell subset sorted from them (not recorded which). This chain links TRBV29-1 with TRBJ2-1; 11 bases align to TRBD2. The DNA of the CDR3 is TGCAGCGTCGAGGGACTAGCGGTTAACAATGAGCAGTTCTTC. It translates to CSVEGLAVNNEQFF.